The sequence of this TCR beta chain was determined in a study of blood T cell repertoires in COVID-19. About the research overall: Acute-phase and convalescent COVID-19 samples originated in the United States, Italy and Spain. PBMCs, B-cell-depleted T cells, or T cells provided the cDNA or gDNA that made up the material.

This clone was picked up a small number of times. Original processing notes: Estimation of nucleated cell counts was performed using reference gene primer amplification. Assay: immunoSEQ multiplex PCR; the TCRdb copy retains only in-frame clones and omits some. From that table come the V and J calls and clone size; the DNA was used to work out D and trimming. The table has some 99,000 clones, 81% seen once; the top ten hold 9.5% to 12%. In germline, CDR1 is MNHEY, CDR2 SVGAGI. The V gene lost 6 bases and the J gene lost 2 bases, with 14 bases spanning the gap. The CDR3 runs 14 residues. The sequenced material came from peripheral blood. The rearrangement uses TRBV6-5 and TRBJ2-7; perhaps TRBD2 as D (5 bases). The clonotype comes from a woman of 80 years or more with acute or convalescent COVID-19. The CDR3 nucleotides read TGTGCCAGCAGCGCCCGTAGCGCAACCTACGAGCAGTACTTC. Residues: CASSARSATYEQYF.